The rows below give T cell receptor beta chains drawn from one sample of a study of cytomegalovirus exposure and HLA in healthy donors. Clones were sequenced by immunoSEQ multiplex PCR, and TCRdb holds only the in-frame ones, with some missing. The sample consists of over 25,000 clones, 55% to 75% of them appearing once. Material for sequencing was PBMCs. Receptors were obtained from a woman in her forties or fifties in good health and CMV-seronegative. The CDR3 runs from the conserved cysteine through the conserved F or W. A D gene is named only where the DNA matches it firmly. The listing skips clone size in some rows; elsewhere it reads once, few, many or a size class.

d_call	clone_size	v_call	j_call	cdr3_nt	cdr3_aa
NA	NA	TRBV6-5	TRBJ1-4	TGTGCCAGCAGTTACGCACCGGGGGGGGATGAAAAACTGTTTTTT	CASSYAPGGDEKLFF
TRBD1	NA	TRBV7-8	TRBJ1-2	TGTGCCAGCAGCAGAGACAGGGTTAACTATGGCTACACCTTC	CASSRDRVNYGYTF
NA	few	TRBV19	TRBJ2-4	TGTGCCAGTAGGGGTGACAGGTCCAAAAACATTCAGTACTTC	CASRGDRSKNIQYF
TRBD1	NA	TRBV29-1	TRBJ1-1	TGCAGCGGTAAACTGGGGACAGGGGAGGCTTTCTTT	CSGKLGTGEAFF
NA	NA	TRBV29-1	TRBJ1-2	TGCAGCGTTGGTGGTGGGGCCAGATATGGCTACACCTTC	CSVGGGARYGYTF
TRBD1	NA	TRBV6-5	TRBJ2-7	TGTGCCAGCAGGCAGAACCCGGGACAGGGTGTCGAGCAGTACTTC	CASRQNPGQGVEQYF
TRBD1	NA	TRBV4-3	TRBJ2-7	TGCGCCAGCAGCCCGGACAGGGCTGGGGGATACGAGCAGTACTTC	CASSPDRAGGYEQYF
NA	NA	TRBV5-1	TRBJ1-1	TGCGCCAGCAGCTTAGTTGGGACAAGGGGGAACACTGAAGCTTTCTTT	CASSLVGTRGNTEAFF
TRBD2	NA	TRBV29-1	TRBJ2-4	TGCAGCGTACCCGGGGGTAGCGGGAGGAGTGGCATTCAGTACTTC	CSVPGGSGRSGIQYF
NA	few	TRBV5-1	TRBJ1-1	TGCGCCAGCAGCTTGGGTGATGTAGCTGAAGCTTTCTTT	CASSLGDVAEAFF
NA	NA	TRBV7-2	TRBJ2-3	TGTGCCAGCAGCTTAAAGGGCAGCGGTACGCAGTATTTT	CASSLKGSGTQYF
NA	NA	TRBV6-1	TRBJ1-2	TGTGCCAGCACCATGGGGGGGGGAAGCAACTATGGCTACACCTTC	CASTMGGGSNYGYTF
NA	few	TRBV6-1	TRBJ1-5	TGTGCCAGCAGTGAGGGAAGATCCCTGAGGGGCAATCAGCCCCAGCATTTT	CASSEGRSLRGNQPQHF
NA	NA	TRBV15	TRBJ1-4	TGTGCCACCAGCAGAGAGAGGGGAGGCTTGGGGAGGACTAATGAAAAACTGTTTTTT	CATSRERGGLGRTNEKLFF
NA	NA	TRBV4-1	TRBJ1-2	TGCGCCAGCAGCCAAGATCCGGCCAGGTCCTATGGCTACACCTTC	CASSQDPARSYGYTF
NA	NA	TRBV25-1	TRBJ1-1	TGTGCCAGCAGTCTTACAGGGTTAACTGAAGCTTTCTTT	CASSLTGLTEAFF
TRBD1	few	TRBV29-1	TRBJ2-7	TGCAGCGTCGAGATGGCCCGGACAGGGCGAGGCTACGAGCAGTACTTC	CSVEMARTGRGYEQYF
NA	medium-sized	TRBV9	TRBJ1-3	TGTGCCAGCAGCGCGTGGGGCGACTCTGGAAACACCATATATTTT	CASSAWGDSGNTIYF
TRBD1	NA	TRBV5-1	TRBJ2-1	TGCGCCAGCAGCTTGACCGGGACAGACTACAATGAGCAGTTCTTC	CASSLTGTDYNEQFF
NA	NA	TRBV10-3	TRBJ2-7	TGTGCCATCACTCAGTCCAGATCCTCCTACGAGCAGTACTTC	CAITQSRSSYEQYF